This T cell receptor beta chain was found in a study of read filtering for tumor transcriptome and immune sequencing (dated by TCRdb to the early 2020s). For the study in its entirety: The cohort had 17 male and approximately 15 female patients with a mean age of roughly 64 years, ranging from roughly 45 to 80. TCR-region mapped reads per sample ranged from about 3.5 to 10.27 million with IR-seq versus only about 85 to 1273 with RNA-seq. Using the same bone marrow samples, the study compared TCR repertoires obtained by targeted immune repertoire sequencing with those obtained by bulk whole-transcriptome sequencing. One of the main goals was to work out a read-filtering strategy for immune repertoire data, in particular whether clonotypes backed by only a single read should be removed. Whole-transcriptome libraries were prepared with the TruSeq RNA Access Library Prep Kit after DNase treatment. By revised international staging, eight or nine patients were R-ISS I, some 16 were R-ISS II and roughly 7 were R-ISS III.

TCR libraries were built from approximately 400 ng RNA with the Immunoverse kit, using molecular barcoded adaptors covering alpha/delta and beta/gamma chains. The same RNA used for transcriptome sequencing was used for TCR library preparation. Sequencing of the TCR libraries was done on an Illumina HiSeq 4000 with 2 x 150 cycles. In the source study's methods: TCR reads were aligned to human V, D, J and C references and assembled into CDR3 clonotypes with MiXCR, including quality filtering and error correction. The tcR package in R was used for analysis of clonotype counts and gene usage diversity. For inspection of raw mapping reads, RNA-seq reads were mapped by STAR aligner version 2.5.3a onto GRCh37 of the human genome. To test how sequencing depth affects detected clonotypes, IR-seq fastq files were randomly downsampled with Seqtk 1.3. Using fastp trimming at Q25 and MiXCR clonotype assembly, TCRdb reanalyzed the public sequencing data and kept in-frame beta chains. One record per CDR3 amino acid sequence lists the most common genes and DNA. TCRdb's processing, not the authors', yielded these V and J calls. The sample table records roughly 82,000 distinct CDR3 sequences; over 9% of these occur just once. The ten largest account for about 15% of the sample.

Each patient had bone marrow sampled at the time of active disease. Ficoll-Hypaque density gradient centrifugation was used to isolate the bone marrow mononuclear cells. To remove myeloma plasma cells, the cells were labeled with CD138 magnetic microbeads on a MACS separator, and CD138-negative cells were then collected by negative selection. The purity of the isolated cells was checked by flow cytometry with CD138 antibodies on an Attune NxT. Total RNA was extracted using TRIzol reagent and was quantified on a NanoDrop spectrophotometer. For each patient, paired RNA-seq and IR-seq were run on the CD138-negative bone marrow sample from that patient. This clonotype appeared many times. This receptor's antigen is unknown. Within one base of it there is no much larger clone, and no base qualities were kept. Broad study findings and their caveats: Compared with RNA-seq, IR-seq captured clonotypes at much higher depth and more reliably, and a smaller IR-seq throughput was enough to identify most shared clonotypes. Single-read clonotypes made up approximately 79% of clonotypes but only around 4% of total reads in IR-seq, compared with about 69% of clonotypes and 35% to 45% of reads in RNA-seq. Rather than purified T cells, the sorted CD138-negative fraction was a mixed bone marrow immune population. Removing single-read clonotypes increased the correlation between IR-seq and RNA-seq shared clonotype proportions.

The TCR originated in a donor at least 40 years old with multiple myeloma. The source material was a population of CD138-negative cells sorted from bone marrow. Per the publication, the cell subset or site label means: bone marrow mononuclear cells depleted of CD138+ plasma/myeloma cells by negative magnetic selection.

The CDR3 has the sequence CASSFEGGPGNTEAFF. The DNA sequence reads TGCGCCAGCAGCTTTGAGGGAGGGCCTGGGAACACTGAAGCTTTCTTT. The V gene is TRBV5-1 and the J gene is TRBJ1-1; the D gene lacks a confident call. The CDR3 has 16 amino acids, counting the end cysteine and phenylalanine. The only DNA kept is the CDR3, 48 bases in frame from the first base. CDR1 and CDR2 are drawn from the germline V gene: SGHRS, YFSETQ. Trimming removed 2 bases from V and 1 base from J, leaving 15 bases between the germline ends. The entire variable domain, with the stretches around the CDR3 drawn from the reference TRBV5-1 and TRBJ1-1 proteins, is KAGVTQTPRYLIKTRGQQVTLSCSPISGHRSVSWYQQTPGQGLQFLFEYFSETQRNKGNFPGRFSGRQFSNSRSEMNVSTLELGDSALYLCASSFEGGPGNTEAFFGQGTRLTVV.